This T cell receptor beta chain was captured by sequencing in a study of cytomegalovirus exposure and HLA in healthy donors. Points from the study as a whole: The dataset shows that most TCR sequences were rare, while some public TCRs occurred in many donors. In a later analysis, several top co-occurrence clusters appeared linked to parvovirus B19, influenza, CMV and Epstein-Barr virus. In a later analysis, DRB1 alleles had the most associated TCRs; HLA-C alleles the fewest.

In regard to this clone: The antigen is unknown.

The study ran its PCR with 60 Vbeta and 13 Jbeta primers. Source study methods: Later analysis identified some 88 million unique TCR beta chains, 9 million to 13 million shared. Libraries were prepared by immunoSEQ multiplex PCR; TCRdb keeps only in-frame clonotypes and omits some of them. That table supplies the V and J calls and clone size; D and trimming were determined from the DNA. This sample has fewer than 350,000 clones, with approximately 90% found just once. This receptor was taken from a woman younger than 35 in good health and CMV-seronegative. Sequencing was done on a sample of PBMCs.

CDR3 amino acids: CASSRQGVIGNVQYF. CDR3 sequence (DNA): TGTGCCAGCAGCAGACAGGGGGTTATTGGAAACGTGCAGTACTTC. The V and J genes are TRBV6-5 and TRBJ2-7; the match to TRBD1 covers 9 bases. The junction had 15 bases not matched to a gene; V was cut back by 6 bases and J by 9 bases. Per germline, CDR1 MNHEY and CDR2 SVGAGI. The CDR3 spans 15 residues.